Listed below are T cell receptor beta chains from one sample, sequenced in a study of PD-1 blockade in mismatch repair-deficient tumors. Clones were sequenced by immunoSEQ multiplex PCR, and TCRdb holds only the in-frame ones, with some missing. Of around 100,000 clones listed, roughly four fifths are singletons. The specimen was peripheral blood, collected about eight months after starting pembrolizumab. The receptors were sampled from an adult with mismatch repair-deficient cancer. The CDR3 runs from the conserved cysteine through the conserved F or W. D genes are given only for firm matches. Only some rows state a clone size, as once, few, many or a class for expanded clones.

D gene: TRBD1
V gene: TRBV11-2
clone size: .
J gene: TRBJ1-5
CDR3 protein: CASSLNRGRGQPQHF
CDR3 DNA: TGTGCCAGCAGCCTAAACAGGGGGCGCGGTCAGCCCCAGCATTTT

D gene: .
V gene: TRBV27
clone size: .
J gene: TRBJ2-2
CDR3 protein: CASRTQGNTGELFF
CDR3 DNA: TGTGCCAGCAGGACTCAGGGAAACACCGGGGAGCTGTTTTTT

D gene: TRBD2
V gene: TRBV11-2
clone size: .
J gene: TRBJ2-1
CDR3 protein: CASSPWTRNNEQFF
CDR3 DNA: TGTGCCAGCAGCCCTTGGACTAGGAACAATGAGCAGTTCTTC

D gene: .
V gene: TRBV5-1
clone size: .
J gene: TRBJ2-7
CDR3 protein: CASSEGLGSEQYF
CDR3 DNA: TGCGCCAGCAGCGAGGGACTTGGATCCGAGCAGTACTTC

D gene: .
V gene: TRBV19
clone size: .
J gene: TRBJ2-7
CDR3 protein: CASSTRTGSYEQYF
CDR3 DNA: TGTGCCAGTAGTACAAGGACTGGTTCCTACGAGCAGTACTTC

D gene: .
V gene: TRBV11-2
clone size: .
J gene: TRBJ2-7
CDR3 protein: CASSLGRTVYEQYF
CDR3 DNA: TGTGCCAGCAGCTTAGGTCGGACGGTATACGAGCAGTACTTC

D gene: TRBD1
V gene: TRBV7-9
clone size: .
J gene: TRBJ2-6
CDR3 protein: CASRSDRGAGANVLTF
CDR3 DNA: TGTGCCAGCAGATCGGACAGGGGGGCCGGGGCCAACGTCCTGACTTTC

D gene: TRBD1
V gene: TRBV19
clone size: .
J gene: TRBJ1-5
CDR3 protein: CASNPRGQGPRTQHF
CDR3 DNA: TGTGCCAGTAACCCCCGGGGACAGGGGCCGCGTACCCAGCATTTT

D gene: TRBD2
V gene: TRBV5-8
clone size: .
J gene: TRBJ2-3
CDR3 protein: CASSSRLAGGTDTQYF
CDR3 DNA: TGTGCCAGCAGCTCCAGACTAGCGGGAGGCACAGATACGCAGTATTTT

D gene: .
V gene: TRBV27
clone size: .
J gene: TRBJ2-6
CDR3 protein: CASSSVTGANVLTF
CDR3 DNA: TGTGCCAGCAGTTCAGTTACTGGGGCCAACGTCCTGACTTTC

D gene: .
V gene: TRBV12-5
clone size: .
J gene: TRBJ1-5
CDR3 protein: CASGLVVGGRYNQPQHF
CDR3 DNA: TGTGCTAGTGGTTTGGTAGTCGGTGGCAGGTACAATCAGCCCCAGCATTTT

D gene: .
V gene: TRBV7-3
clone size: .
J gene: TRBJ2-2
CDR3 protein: CASRSPGRANTGELFF
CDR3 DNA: TGTGCCAGCAGGTCCCCCGGGCGGGCGAACACCGGGGAGCTGTTTTTT

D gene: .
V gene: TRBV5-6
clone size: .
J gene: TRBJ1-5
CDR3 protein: CASSLLGTVQPQHF
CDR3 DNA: TGTGCCAGCAGCTTGCTAGGGACGGTTCAGCCCCAGCATTTT

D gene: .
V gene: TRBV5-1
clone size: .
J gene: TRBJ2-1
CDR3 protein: CASSFEGQEQFF
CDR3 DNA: TGCGCCAGCAGCTTCGAAGGGCAGGAGCAGTTCTTC

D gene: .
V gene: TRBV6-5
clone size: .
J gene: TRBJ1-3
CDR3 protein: CASSPLSRGNTIYF
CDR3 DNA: TGTGCCAGCAGTCCCCTATCGAGAGGAAACACCATATATTTT

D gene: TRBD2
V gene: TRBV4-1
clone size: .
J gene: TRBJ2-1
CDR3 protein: CASSQGVAASGSGTAQFF
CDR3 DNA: TGCGCCAGCAGCCAAGGCGTCGCGGCTAGCGGGAGCGGTACCGCGCAGTTCTTC

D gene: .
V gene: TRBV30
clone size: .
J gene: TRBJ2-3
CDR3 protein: CAWRQGADTQYF
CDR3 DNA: TGTGCCTGGAGACAGGGAGCAGATACGCAGTATTTT

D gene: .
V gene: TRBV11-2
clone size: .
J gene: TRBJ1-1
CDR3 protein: CASSSDRNTEAFF
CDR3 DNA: TGTGCCAGCAGCTCTGACAGGAACACTGAAGCTTTCTTT

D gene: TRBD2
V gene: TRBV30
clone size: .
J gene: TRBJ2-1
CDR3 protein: CAIDSGPSYNEQFF
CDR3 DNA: TGTGCAATCGATAGCGGGCCGTCCTACAATGAGCAGTTCTTC

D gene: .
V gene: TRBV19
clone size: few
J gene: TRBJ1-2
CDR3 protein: CALEYYGYTF
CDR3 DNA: TGTGCCCTAGAGTACTATGGCTACACCTTC

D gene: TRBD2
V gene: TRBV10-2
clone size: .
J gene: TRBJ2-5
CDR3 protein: CASSEGGGSRETQYF
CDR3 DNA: TGCGCCAGCAGCGAAGGCGGGGGATCGCGGGAGACCCAGTACTTC

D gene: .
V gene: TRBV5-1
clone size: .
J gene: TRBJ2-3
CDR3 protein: CASSTATAPYTDTQYF
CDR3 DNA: TGCGCCAGCAGCACAGCGACAGCCCCTTACACAGATACGCAGTATTTT